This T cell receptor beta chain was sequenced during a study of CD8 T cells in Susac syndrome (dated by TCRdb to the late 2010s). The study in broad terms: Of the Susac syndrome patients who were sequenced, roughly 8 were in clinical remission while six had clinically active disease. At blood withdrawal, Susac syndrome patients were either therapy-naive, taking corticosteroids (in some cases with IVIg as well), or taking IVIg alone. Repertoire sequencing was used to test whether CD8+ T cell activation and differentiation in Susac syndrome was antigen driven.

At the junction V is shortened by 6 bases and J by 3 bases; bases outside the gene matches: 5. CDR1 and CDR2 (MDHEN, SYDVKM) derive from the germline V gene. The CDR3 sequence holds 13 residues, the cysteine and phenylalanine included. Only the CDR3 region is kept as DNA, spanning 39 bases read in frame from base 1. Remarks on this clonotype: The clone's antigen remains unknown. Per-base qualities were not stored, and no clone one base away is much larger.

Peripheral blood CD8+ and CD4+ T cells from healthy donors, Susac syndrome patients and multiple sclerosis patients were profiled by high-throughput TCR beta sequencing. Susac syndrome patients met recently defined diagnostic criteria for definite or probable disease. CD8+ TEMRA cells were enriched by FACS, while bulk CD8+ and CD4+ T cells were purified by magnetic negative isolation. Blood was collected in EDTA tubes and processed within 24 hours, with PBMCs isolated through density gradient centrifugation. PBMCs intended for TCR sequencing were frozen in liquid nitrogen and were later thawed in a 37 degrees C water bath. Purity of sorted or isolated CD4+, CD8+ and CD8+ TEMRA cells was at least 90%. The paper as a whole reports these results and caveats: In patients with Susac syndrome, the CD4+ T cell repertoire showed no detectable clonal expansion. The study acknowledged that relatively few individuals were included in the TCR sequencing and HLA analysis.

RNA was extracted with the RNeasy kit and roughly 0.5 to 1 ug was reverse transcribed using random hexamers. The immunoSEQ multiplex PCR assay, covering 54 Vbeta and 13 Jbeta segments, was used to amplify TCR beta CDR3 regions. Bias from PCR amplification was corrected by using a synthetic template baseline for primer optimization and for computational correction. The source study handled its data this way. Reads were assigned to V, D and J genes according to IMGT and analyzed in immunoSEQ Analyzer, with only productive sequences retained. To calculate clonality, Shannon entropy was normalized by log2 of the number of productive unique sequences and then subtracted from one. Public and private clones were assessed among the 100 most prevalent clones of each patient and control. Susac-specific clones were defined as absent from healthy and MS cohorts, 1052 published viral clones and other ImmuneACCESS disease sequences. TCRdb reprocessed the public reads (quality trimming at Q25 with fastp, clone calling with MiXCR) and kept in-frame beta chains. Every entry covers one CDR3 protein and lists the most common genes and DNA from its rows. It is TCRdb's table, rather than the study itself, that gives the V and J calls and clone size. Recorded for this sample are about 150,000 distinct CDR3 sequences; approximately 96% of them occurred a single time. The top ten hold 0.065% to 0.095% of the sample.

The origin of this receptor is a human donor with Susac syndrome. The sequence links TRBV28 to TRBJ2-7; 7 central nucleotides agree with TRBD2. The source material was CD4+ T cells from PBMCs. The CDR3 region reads CASSTGLLYEQYF. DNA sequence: TGTGCCAGCAGCACGGGACTACTCTACGAGCAGTACTTC.